A selection of T cell receptor beta chains follows, all from one sample in a study of T cells after posttransplantation cyclophosphamide. TCRdb keeps only in-frame clones here, not all; method: immunoSEQ multiplex PCR. The data show approximately 56,000 clones, with 85% to 95% seen just once and roughly 3.1% held by the top ten. The sequencing sample was made of PBMCs. The source of these receptors is a woman aged 25-40 years in good health and a related stem cell transplant donor. Each CDR3 is given with its conserved first and last residue. The order of the fields is D gene, J gene, V gene, CDR3 DNA, CDR3 protein. D genes are given only for firm matches.

d_gene: TRBD1
j_gene: TRBJ1-6
v_gene: TRBV5-1
CDR3nt: TGCGCCAGCAGCAGGACAGGGAGGAATTCACCCCTCCACTTT
CDR3aa: CASSRTGRNSPLHF

d_gene: TRBD1
j_gene: TRBJ2-5
v_gene: TRBV7-2
CDR3nt: TGTGCCAGCAGCAAGGGACAGGGGTACCAAGAGACCCAGTACTTC
CDR3aa: CASSKGQGYQETQYF

d_gene: TRBD1
j_gene: TRBJ2-7
v_gene: TRBV6-5
CDR3nt: TGTGCCAGCAGCACCTGGACAGGCGGCCAGTACTTC
CDR3aa: CASSTWTGGQYF

d_gene: TRBD2
j_gene: TRBJ2-2
v_gene: TRBV7-2
CDR3nt: TGTGCCAGCAGCCCGGGACTAACCTCCGGGGAGCTGTTTTTT
CDR3aa: CASSPGLTSGELFF

d_gene: TRBD2
j_gene: TRBJ2-7
v_gene: TRBV15
CDR3nt: TGTGCCACCAGCAGGACTAGCGGGGGAACCTACGAGCAGTACTTC
CDR3aa: CATSRTSGGTYEQYF

d_gene: .
j_gene: TRBJ2-5
v_gene: TRBV6-6
CDR3nt: TGTGCCAGCAGTTACGCTCCTAGCCGGGGTCGTACCCAGTACTTC
CDR3aa: CASSYAPSRGRTQYF

d_gene: TRBD1
j_gene: TRBJ1-4
v_gene: TRBV6-6
CDR3nt: TGTGCCAGCAGTCGAGGCCTGACAGGGTTGAATGAAAAACTGTTTTTT
CDR3aa: CASSRGLTGLNEKLFF

d_gene: .
j_gene: TRBJ1-2
v_gene: TRBV6-1
CDR3nt: TGTGCCAGCAGTGACGGGCTCAGGGGTTGGGAGGGCTACACCTTC
CDR3aa: CASSDGLRGWEGYTF

d_gene: .
j_gene: TRBJ1-2
v_gene: TRBV11-2
CDR3nt: TGTGCCAGCAGATCGTTGGCCGGCTACACCTTC
CDR3aa: CASRSLAGYTF

d_gene: TRBD2
j_gene: TRBJ2-1
v_gene: TRBV7-9
CDR3nt: TGTGCCAGCAGCTCATCGGGGTGGACTAGCCTTACGACCTACAATGAGCAGTTCTTC
CDR3aa: CASSSSGWTSLTTYNEQFF